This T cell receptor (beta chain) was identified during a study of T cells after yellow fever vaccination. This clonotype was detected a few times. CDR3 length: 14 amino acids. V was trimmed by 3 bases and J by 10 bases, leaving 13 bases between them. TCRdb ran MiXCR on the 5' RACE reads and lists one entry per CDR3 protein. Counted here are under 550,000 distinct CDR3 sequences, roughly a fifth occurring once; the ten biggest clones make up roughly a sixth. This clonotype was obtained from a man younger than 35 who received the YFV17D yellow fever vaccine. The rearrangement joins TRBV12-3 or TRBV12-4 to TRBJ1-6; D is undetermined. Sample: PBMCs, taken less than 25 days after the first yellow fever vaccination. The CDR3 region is CASSFVSVGSPLHF. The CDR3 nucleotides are TGTGCCAGCAGTTTTGTCAGCGTCGGATCACCCCTCCACTTT.